The subject of this entry is one TCR beta chain. What this receptor recognizes is not known. Base qualities are not provided; no much larger clone lies one nucleotide away. This record belongs to a study of blood T cell repertoires in COVID-19 (dated by TCRdb to 2018 to 2020). For the wider study: Samples from collaborators originated in the United States, Italy and Spain and spanned both the acute and convalescent phases of COVID-19. The prospective study material was composed of cDNA or gDNA derived from T cells, B-cell-depleted T cells, or PBMCs. Subjects who had been exposed to COVID-19, were actively infected with it, or had recovered from it provided the deeply sampled blood TCRbeta repertoires that made up the dataset. A freely available public database, intended as a resource for researchers studying the immune response to SARS-CoV-2, is where the repertoires were released. Samples were obtained from the ongoing ImmuneRACE study (first 160 participants) and from 1,200 or so subjects provided by 6 global collaborators. The sample metadata nearly always contained a de-identified subject ID, COVID-19 status, age in years and sex. HLA class I and class II types, where available, came from metadata supplied by the sample provider rather than from assay-based typing.

The CDR3 runs 16 amino acids, cysteine and phenylalanine included. Only the CDR3 DNA stays, 48 bases, in frame from base 1. CDR1 SGHNT and CDR2 YENEEA are derived from the germline V gene. The junction shows trimming of 5 bases on V and 1 base on J, and the gene matches do not reach 6 bases of it. Enrolling through a virtual design, the prospective study's participants ranged in age from roughly 18 to 90 years and lived across some 22 United States geographic areas. In the prospective study, cohorts were assigned on the basis of participant-reported clinical history obtained from a screening survey and a study questionnaire. Exposed participants had been in contact, within 2 weeks of entering the study, with a person who had a PCR-confirmed or clinician-diagnosed case of COVID-19. Mobile phlebotomists in the prospective study collected whole blood, serum and a nasopharyngeal or oropharyngeal swab from every participant. Additional blood draws and questionnaires over an approximately two-month period could optionally be provided by prospective study participants. Before DNA extraction, prospective study blood samples were shipped either frozen or at room temperature.

Overall study outcomes, separate from this receptor: Clinical and demographic metadata were provided uncurated, with the amount varying by source and participant.

The immunoSEQ Assay, a bias-controlled multiplex PCR, was used to amplify TCRbeta CDR3 regions from genomic DNA. Per the source publication's procedure: The number of nucleated cells in each sample was estimated from the amplification of reference gene primers within the assay. Sequence reads were collapsed and filtered to measure the absolute abundance of every unique TCRbeta CDR3 rearrangement. For each sample, productive Simpson clonality was calculated as the square root of Simpson's diversity index over productive rearrangements. Here the immuneACCESS table is served through TCRdb, limited to in-frame sequences with V and J called. Missing clones are a known gap in these copies; in checked studies unresolved V genes cover under half, and the rest lacks a known reason. V and J calls and clone size are those listed in that table; D and trimming were worked out from the DNA. Within this sample are 200,000 to 250,000 clones, with about 90% of them counted one time only. Over 3.5% of the sample is held by the ten biggest clonotypes.

The receptor was isolated from a woman aged 30 to 39 who had been exposed to COVID-19. Sequencing was done on a sample of PBMCs or T cells enriched from blood (not recorded which). The chain links TRBV11-3 with TRBJ2-2; 8 middle bases align to TRBD2. The CDR3 region: CASSPGGRRNTGELFF. The bases read TGTGCCAGCAGCCCGGGCGGGAGGAGGAACACCGGGGAGCTGTTTTTT.